The next 10 T cell receptor beta chains were all read from a single sample in a study of shared clonotypes between healthy human individuals. The protocol was immunoSEQ multiplex PCR, while the TCRdb copy is restricted to in-frame clones and leaves out a portion. The table lists millions of clones, approximately 90% of them singletons. The sample consisted of naive CD4+ T cells sorted from blood. The subset: CD45RA+ positively selected. Receptor source: a man in his late teens or twenties in good health.

CDR3 coding DNA: TGTGCCAGCAGCGTTGCGGGGGGCCACAATGAGCAGTTCTTC. Translated: CASSVAGGHNEQFF. The chain is built from TRBV5-4 and TRBJ2-1, with 8 positions matching TRBD2. V lost 4 bases, J lost 5 bases, and 5 bases stayed unmatched. In germline, CDR1 is SGHNT, CDR2 YYREEE (reference sequence). The CDR3 is 14 amino acids.

J is TRBJ1-2 and V is TRBV27, with a possible D match to TRBD1 (6 bases). V was trimmed by 1 base and J by 4 bases, leaving 22 bases between them. The CDR3 is made up of 18 amino acids. The germline CDR1 and CDR2 sequences are MNHEY and SMNVEV (reference sequence). As DNA, the CDR3 is TGTGCCAGCAGTTTATTTTCCTCTCTAGGGCAGGGGACCTATGGCTACACCTTC. It specifies CASSLFSSLGQGTYGYTF.

On this clone itself: Other DNA sequences within the sample encode an identical CDR3. The chain carries TRBV6-1 and TRBJ1-5; D call uncertain. Germline lookup yields CDR1 MNHNS and CDR2 SASEGT. V lost 3 bases and J lost 7, with 7 bases in between. This CDR3 is built from 12 residues. CDR3 in amino acids: CASSDGGQPQHF. The CDR3 bases are TGTGCCAGCAGTGATGGCGGGCAGCCCCAGCATTTT.

The chain has TRBV12-5 and TRBJ1-5, with a possible D match to TRBD1 (6 bases). Germline CDR1 LGHNT, CDR2 FRNRAP. Trimming left V 0 bases short and J 2 bases short, with 14 bases between. The CDR3 runs to 17 residues. CDR3 DNA: TGTGCTAGTGGTTTGGTAATTCTGAAGGGGGGCAATCAGCCCCAGCATTTT. It codes for CASGLVILKGGNQPQHF. The full variable domain, in which reference TRBV12-5 and TRBJ1-5 provide the parts outside the CDR3, is DARVTQTPRHKVTEMGQEVTMRCQPILGHNTVFWYRQTMMQGLELLAYFRNRAPLDDSGMPKDRFSAEMPDATLATLKIQPSEPRDSAVYFCASGLVILKGGNQPQHFGDGTRLSIL.

This clone occurred a few times. The rearrangement joins TRBV30 to TRBJ1-1, with D possibly TRBD1 on 5 matching bases. The CDR3 sequence is 14 residues long. Trimming took 2 bases from V and 4 from J, leaving 14 bases between them. The V gene's germline CDR1 is GTSNPN and CDR2 SVGIG (reference sequence). The CDR3 reads CAWSTARRGTEAFF. CDR3 bases: TGTGCCTGGAGTACGGCCAGGAGGGGCACTGAAGCTTTCTTT.

The sample holds a few counts of this clone. The rearrangement links TRBV6-5 to TRBJ2-3; unclear D gene. V was clipped by 6 bases and J by 0 bases, with 10 bases between them. There are 14 residues in the CDR3. Germline lookup yields CDR1 MNHEY and CDR2 SVGAGI. The CDR3 reads CASRRTTSTDTQYF. The CDR3 bases are TGTGCCAGCAGAAGGACCACTAGCACAGATACGCAGTATTTT.

V is TRBV7-3 and J is TRBJ2-3; no definite D call. Trimming left V 5 bases short and J 1 base short, with 19 bases between. The CDR3 spans 17 residues. Germline V gene data show CDR1 as SGHTA and CDR2 as FQGTGA. The CDR3 spells CASSRLAIGVGTDTQYF. In nucleotides, the CDR3 is TGTGCCAGCAGCCGATTAGCTATTGGGGTGGGCACAGATACGCAGTATTTT.

V gene TRBV5-1 combines with J gene TRBJ1-3; a possible D gene is TRBD1 (6 bases). The germline V and J ends were trimmed by 3 bases and 0 bases, with 13 bases remaining between them. CDR3 length equals 16 residues. Germline V CDR1 and CDR2: SGHRS, YFSETQ. The CDR3 DNA reads as TGCGCCAGCAGCTCGTACAGGGCGGACTCTGGAAACACCATATATTTT. Translating gives CASSSYRADSGNTIYF.

About this clone: Other DNA sequences in this specimen translate into the identical CDR3. The J gene is TRBJ2-7, the V gene TRBV6-5; D might be TRBD1 (6 bases). The CDR3 length is 13 residues. From germline, CDR1 is MNHEY and CDR2 SVGAGI. The V and J ends lost 5 bases and 2 bases respectively, with 10 bases between them. The chain's CDR3 is CASSRGQAYEQYF. CDR3 DNA: TGTGCCAGCAGTAGGGGACAAGCCTACGAGCAGTACTTC.

The chain joins TRBV6-5 to TRBJ1-5; no firm D call. Germline V gene sequence: CDR1 MNHEY, CDR2 SVGAGI. The CDR3 totals 14 residues. The germline V and J ends were trimmed by 2 bases and 0 bases, with 5 bases remaining between them. The CDR3 protein is CASSYKHSNQPQHF. The CDR3 DNA reads as TGTGCCAGCAGTTACAAGCATAGCAATCAGCCCCAGCATTTT.